The entry that follows covers one T cell receptor (beta chain) sequence. The antigen remains unidentified. This sample was taken from a study of T-cell memory formation after mild COVID-19. Study-wide findings and caveats: Cross-reactive memory apparently joined, as some responding clones appeared in pre-infection memory.

TCRdb called the 5' RACE reads again in MiXCR, with one record for every CDR3 protein. The data contain 200,000 to 250,000 distinct CDR3 sequences, roughly a tenth of them singletons. The germline gives CDR1 DFQATT, CDR2 SNEGSKA (reference sequence). Between the trimmed V and J ends, which lost 6 bases and 4 bases, there was a span of 12 bases. CDR3 size: 12 residues. This TCR derives from a man between 18 and 29 years old who had mild COVID-19 (a few samples of this study predate the infection). Cell type and time point are not known. The chain joins TRBV20-1 to TRBJ2-5; no clear D. The sample consisted of PBMCs or a T cell subset sorted from them (not recorded which). CDR3 DNA sequence: TGCAGTGCCCTAACGTGGGGAGAGACCCAGTACTTC. Translation gives CSALTWGETQYF.